Included here is one T cell receptor beta chain sequence, with context. The J segment lost 4 bases and the V segment lost 7 bases, leaving 3 bases of the junction unmatched. In germline, CDR1 is SQVTM, CDR2 ANQGSEA. There are 11 residues in the CDR3. This entry is derived from a study of blood T cell repertoires in COVID-19. Study overall: Collection of acute and convalescent COVID-19 samples took place in the United States, Italy and Spain. From T cells, B-cell-depleted T cells, or PBMCs came the material, which was cDNA or gDNA.

Authors' processing steps: Researchers report that nucleated cell counts were estimated from reference gene primer amplification. Here immunoSEQ multiplex PCR was the method, and the copy in TCRdb shows in-frame clones only, minus some. The V and J calls and clone size are taken from that table; D and trimming were inferred from the DNA. Of around 200,000 clones listed, 80% to 90% are singletons. V usage is TRBV29-1 and J usage is TRBJ1-2, with TRBD1 identical over 7 bases. The clonotype was recovered from an elderly man with acute or convalescent COVID-19. The specimen was peripheral blood. CDR3 protein: CSADRVYGYTF. The DNA for the CDR3 is TGCAGCGCCGACAGGGTCTATGGCTACACCTTC.